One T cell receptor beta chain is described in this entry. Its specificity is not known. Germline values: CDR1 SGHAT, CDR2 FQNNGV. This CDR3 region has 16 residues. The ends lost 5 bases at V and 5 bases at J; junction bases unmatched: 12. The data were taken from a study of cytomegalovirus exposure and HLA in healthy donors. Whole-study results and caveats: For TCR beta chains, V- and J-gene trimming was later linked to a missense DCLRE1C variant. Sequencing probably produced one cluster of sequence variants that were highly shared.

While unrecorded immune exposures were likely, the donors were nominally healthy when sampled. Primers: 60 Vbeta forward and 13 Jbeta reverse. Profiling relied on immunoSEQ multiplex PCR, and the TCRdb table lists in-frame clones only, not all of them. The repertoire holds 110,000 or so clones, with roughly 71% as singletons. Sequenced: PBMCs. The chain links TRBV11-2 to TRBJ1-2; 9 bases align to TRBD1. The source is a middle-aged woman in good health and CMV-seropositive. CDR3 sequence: CASSTSHRGQGYGYTF. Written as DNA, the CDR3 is TGTGCCAGCAGCACCAGCCACAGGGGGCAAGGTTATGGCTACACCTTC.